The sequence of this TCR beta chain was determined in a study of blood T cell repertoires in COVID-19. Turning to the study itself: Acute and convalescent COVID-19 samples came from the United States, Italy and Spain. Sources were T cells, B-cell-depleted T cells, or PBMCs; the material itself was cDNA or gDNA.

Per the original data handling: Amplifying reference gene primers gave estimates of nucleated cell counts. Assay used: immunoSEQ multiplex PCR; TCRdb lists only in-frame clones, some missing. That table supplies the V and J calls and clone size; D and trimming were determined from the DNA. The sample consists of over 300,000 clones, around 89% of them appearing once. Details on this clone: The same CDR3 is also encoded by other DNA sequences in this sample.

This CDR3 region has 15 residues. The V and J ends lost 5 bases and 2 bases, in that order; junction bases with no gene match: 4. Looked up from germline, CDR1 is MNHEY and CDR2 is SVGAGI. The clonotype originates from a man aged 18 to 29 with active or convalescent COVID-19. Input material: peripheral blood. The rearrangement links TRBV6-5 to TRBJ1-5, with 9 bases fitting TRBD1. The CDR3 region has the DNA TGTGCCAGCAGTCCAGACAGGGGGGGCAATCAGCCCCAGCATTTT. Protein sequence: CASSPDRGGNQPQHF.